Each of the 23 T cell receptor beta chains below was sequenced from the same sample in a study of post-analysis software for immune sequencing data. Study results and caveats: Elevated frequency relative to controls characterized four or five TRBV segments in patients, TRBV5-6, TRBV5-1 and TRBV20-1 among them.

TCR beta libraries were prepared from cDNA with unique molecular identifiers. TCRdb reprocessed the PCR reads with MiXCR, giving one entry per CDR3 protein. The repertoire holds 350,000 to 450,000 distinct CDR3 sequences, with approximately 33% as singletons. No cognate antigen is known for these TCRs. The specimen sequenced was blood. The receptors were sampled from a girl aged 5-17 years with multiple sclerosis.

In its sample, this clonotype was seen a few times. The rearrangement joins TRBV5-1 to TRBJ1-5, with a possible D match to TRBD1 (5 bases). The CDR3 totals 15 residues. Germline CDR1 reads SGHRS; CDR2 reads YFSETQ. V was pared by 0 bases and J by 3 bases, with 10 bases between. Here the CDR3 DNA reads TGCGCCAGCAGCTTGGATGGGGGAACCAATCAGCCCCAGCATTTT. It specifies CASSLDGGTNQPQHF. Full variable domain (missing parts from reference TRBV5-1 and TRBJ1-5): KAGVTQTPRYLIKTRGQQVTLSCSPISGHRSVSWYQQTPGQGLQFLFEYFSETQRNKGNFPGRFSGRQFSNSRSEMNVSTLELGDSALYLCASSLDGGTNQPQHFGDGTRLSIL.

The chain uses TRBV7-3 and TRBJ2-6, with a possible D match to TRBD1 (6 bases). The CDR3 is 16 residues long. V lost 2 bases, J lost 2 bases, and 10 bases lay in between. In germline, CDR1 is SGHTA, CDR2 FQGTGA. CDR3 nucleotides: TGTGCCAGCAGCTTAGATTCAGGGGCTGGGGCCAACGTCCTGACTTTC. This translates into CASSLDSGAGANVLTF.

This chain joins TRBV24-1 and TRBJ1-5; D is ambiguous. CDR1 and CDR2 (germline): KGHDR, SFDVKD. V dropped 4 bases and J dropped 2 bases, with 5 bases sitting between them. The CDR3 has 13 residues. The CDR3 nucleotides read TGTGCCACCAGTGACAGCCGCAATCAGCCCCAGCATTTT. Its translation: CATSDSRNQPQHF.

This clonotype has a count of ten or more. This chain uses TRBV4-1 with TRBJ2-3; D is unresolved. Germline values: CDR1 MGHRA, CDR2 YSYEKL. CDR3 length: 13 amino acids. V gave up 5 bases and J gave up 5 bases, with 11 bases separating them. The CDR3 nucleotides are TGCGCCAGCAGCGCAACCCTGGGAGATACGCAGTATTTT. Its protein is CASSATLGDTQYF.

The V and J genes are TRBV20-1 and TRBJ2-1; 13 bases match TRBD2. J gave up 8 bases and V 1 base, and 2 bases lay outside the gene matches. In germline, CDR1 is DFQATT, CDR2 SNEGSKA (reference sequence). The CDR3 runs 14 residues. CDR3 DNA sequence: TGCAGTGCTAGAGGACTAGCGGGGGGATATGAGCAGTTCTTC. This translates into CSARGLAGGYEQFF.

The rearrangement uses TRBV11-2 and TRBJ2-1; 7 bases map to TRBD1. J gave up 4 bases and V 4 bases, and 4 bases lay outside the gene matches. CDR3 length: 14 residues. Germline V gene lookup returns CDR1 SGHAT and CDR2 FQNNGV. This CDR3 reads CASSSNRGYNEQFF. CDR3 nucleotide sequence: TGTGCCAGCAGCTCTAACAGGGGTTACAATGAGCAGTTCTTC.

In this sample, this clonotype turned up many times. The J gene is TRBJ2-1, the V gene TRBV7-9; a possible D gene is TRBD1 (6 bases). V lost 7 bases and J 8 bases, leaving 30 bases between the germline ends. The CDR3 is 18 amino acids. In germline, CDR1 is SEHNR, CDR2 FQNEAQ (reference sequence). The CDR3 sequence is CASTFWPPAHPQGDEQFF. The CDR3 DNA is TGTGCCAGCACCTTTTGGCCCCCTGCACACCCACAGGGCGATGAGCAGTTCTTC.

This clonotype occurred many times. The rearrangement links TRBV11-2 to TRBJ2-3; TRBD2 agrees at 14 bases. The CDR3 sequence is 16 residues long. The V gene's germline CDR1 is SGHAT and CDR2 FQNNGV. Trimming took 0 bases from V and 8 from J; bases not matched to a gene: 4. CDR3 bases: TGTGCCAGCAGCTTAGAGACTAGCGGGGGGGCTGGTACGCAGTATTTT. Translating gives CASSLETSGGAGTQYF.

The table lists this clonotype with a few counts. V and J are TRBV7-2 and TRBJ1-5; 11 bases are a match to TRBD1. Germline CDR1 reads SGHTA; CDR2 reads FQGNSA. V dropped 1 base and J dropped 7; count of bases not matched to a gene: 9. The CDR3 totals 17 residues. In DNA form, the CDR3 reads TGTGCCAGCAGCTTAGTTGGACAGGGGGCGATAAGGCAGCCCCAGCATTTT. It encodes CASSLVGQGAIRQPQHF.

This clonotype was seen a handful of times. This rearrangement joins TRBV9 to TRBJ2-6; tentatively, D is TRBD2 (5 bases). The ends were cut back, 7 bases at V and 1 base at J, with 18 bases in the middle. This CDR3 is built from 17 residues. Germline CDR1 and CDR2: SGDLS and YYNGEE. The CDR3 DNA reads as TGTGCCAGCGCCAGGATCGAGGGATCGTCTGGGGCCAACGTCCTGACTTTC. The encoded protein is CASARIEGSSGANVLTF.

This clonotype was picked up a small number of times. The chain carries TRBV12-3 or TRBV12-4 and TRBJ1-2, with 7 bases aligning to TRBD1. The CDR3 covers 14 residues. With 5 bases clipped from V and 8 bases from J, the junction kept 11 bases outside the gene matches. This CDR3 is CASSRGGAGLGYTF. The CDR3 DNA is TGTGCCAGCAGTCGAGGGGGCGCGGGATTGGGCTACACCTTC.

The chain is built from TRBV20-1 and TRBJ2-7, with a weak D call TRBD2 (5 bases). V was trimmed by 7 bases and J by 1 base, leaving 11 bases between them. Germline V gives CDR1 DFQATT, CDR2 SNEGSKA (reference sequence). The CDR3 sequence is 12 residues long. The chain's CDR3 is CSGRRRSYEQYF. CDR3 sequence (DNA): TGCAGTGGGCGGAGGAGGTCCTACGAGCAGTACTTC.

The genes are TRBV4-1 and TRBJ1-1; TRBD1 matches at 9 bases. Germline CDR1 MGHRA, CDR2 YSYEKL. CDR3 length: 17 residues. V lost 4 bases to trimming and J lost 5 bases; unmatched junction nucleotides: 14. The CDR3 sequence is CASSPHRDRASVTEAFF. DNA of the CDR3: TGCGCCAGCAGCCCACATAGGGACAGGGCCTCCGTTACTGAAGCTTTCTTT.

V is TRBV29-1 and J is TRBJ1-1, with unresolved D. Germline-derived CDR1 and CDR2 are SQVTM and ANQGSEA. V was clipped by 3 bases and J by 6 bases, with 8 bases between them. The CDR3 is 11 amino acids. CDR3 nucleotide sequence: TGCAGCGTTGAGGCGGTCTCTGAAGCTTTCTTT. Translation: CSVEAVSEAFF.

This clonotype was counted a few times. DNA of the CDR3: TGTGCCAGCAGCTTATCGACAGGGTATCAGCCCCAGCATTTT. As protein: CASSLSTGYQPQHF. The chain is built from TRBV7-9 and TRBJ1-5; TRBD1 aligns across 7 bases. This CDR3 is 14 amino acids long. Germline V lookup: CDR1 SEHNR, CDR2 FQNEAQ (reference sequence). The ends lost 2 bases at V and 5 bases at J; junction bases unmatched: 3.

This rearrangement joins TRBV5-1 to TRBJ1-2; D remains unclear. Trimming stripped 0 bases from V and 7 bases from J, with 10 bases between. The CDR3 runs 13 residues. Germline CDR1 SGHRS, CDR2 YFSETQ. The CDR3 loop reads CASSLESLSGYTF. CDR3 DNA: TGCGCCAGCAGCTTGGAGTCCCTAAGTGGCTACACCTTC. Drawing the rest from reference TRBV5-1 and TRBJ1-2, the complete variable domain is KAGVTQTPRYLIKTRGQQVTLSCSPISGHRSVSWYQQTPGQGLQFLFEYFSETQRNKGNFPGRFSGRQFSNSRSEMNVSTLELGDSALYLCASSLESLSGYTFGSGTRLTVV.

This clonotype was counted between two and nine times. The CDR3 region has the DNA TGTGCCAGCAGCTTAGTAGCGGGGATGTACCAAGAGACCCAGTACTTC. This gives the protein CASSLVAGMYQETQYF. This chain links TRBV7-2 with TRBJ2-5; TRBD2 agrees at 8 bases. Germline CDR1 SGHTA, CDR2 FQGNSA. The length of the CDR3 is 16 residues. The ends lost 1 base at V and 0 bases at J; junction bases unmatched: 4.

The chain is built from TRBV11-3 and TRBJ2-1; 7 positions agree with TRBD2. Germline V gene data show CDR1 as SGHNT and CDR2 as YENEEA. V shed 2 bases, J shed 9 bases, and the junction held 7 bases outside the gene matches. The CDR3 extends over 14 amino acids. CDR3 loop: CASSLNGGGGEQFF. The CDR3, as DNA: TGTGCCAGCAGCTTAAACGGCGGGGGAGGTGAGCAGTTCTTC. The full variable domain, its missing parts supplied by reference TRBV11-3 and TRBJ2-1, is EAGVVQSPRYKIIEKKQPVAFWCNPISGHNTLYWYLQNLGQGPELLIRYENEEAVDDSQLPKDRFSAERLKGVDSTLKIQPAELGDSAVYLCASSLNGGGGEQFFGPGTRLTVL.

This clonotype has more than one count but fewer than ten. The chain recombines TRBV27 with TRBJ2-3; a weak D match, TRBD1 (5 bases). The CDR3 spans 16 residues. Germline loops: CDR1 MNHEY, CDR2 SMNVEV (reference sequence). Trimming cost V 4 bases and J 2 bases, with 16 bases left between them. For the CDR3, the DNA is TGTGCCAGCAGTTCCCTACAGACAGACAACACAGATACGCAGTATTTT. Translation gives CASSSLQTDNTDTQYF.

This clonotype has only a few counts. This chain links TRBV7-8 with TRBJ2-5; no clear D. CDR3 length: 15 amino acids. Germline-derived CDR1 and CDR2 are SGHVS and FQNEAQ. Trimming stripped 5 bases from V and 3 bases from J, with 16 bases between. CDR3 nucleotide sequence: TGTGCCAGCAGCCCGAGACGAGACGGCGAAGAGACCCAGTACTTC. Translated: CASSPRRDGEETQYF.

This clonotype has just one count. The chain employs TRBV20-1 and TRBJ2-1; D gene uncertain. In germline, CDR1 is DFQATT, CDR2 SNEGSKA (reference sequence). The CDR3 extends over 12 amino acids. V was cut by 4 bases and J by 9 bases, with 13 bases left in between. CDR3 nucleotides: TGCAGTGCTACTGACCCGTTGGGTGAGCAGTTCTTC. It encodes CSATDPLGEQFF.

This clonotype appeared once. CDR3 bases: TGCGCCAGCAGCCAAGTCGGCGGGGGCATCTTAACAAATGAGCAGTTCTTC. Encoded protein: CASSQVGGGILTNEQFF. The chain uses TRBV5-1 and TRBJ2-1, with D possibly being TRBD2 (7 bases). V was pared by 4 bases and J by 7 bases, with 24 bases between. This CDR3 spans 17 amino acids. CDR1 and CDR2 from the germline V gene are SGHRS and YFSETQ.

The chain couples TRBV2 to TRBJ2-3; 7 bases map to TRBD1. Germline CDR1 and CDR2: SNHLY and FYNNEI. The junction had 4 bases not matched to a gene; V was cut back by 6 bases and J by 4 bases. The length of the CDR3 is 13 residues. CDR3 region: CASRPTGADTQYF. Here the CDR3 DNA reads TGTGCCAGCAGGCCCACAGGGGCAGATACGCAGTATTTT.